This TCR beta chain comes out of a study of shared clonotypes between healthy human individuals. Naive CD8 cells comprised CD45RO-negative, CCR7-positively selected cells, excluding terminally differentiated effector memory CD45RA+ cells. The deep-level immunoSEQ assay was used. Investigators spread the genomic DNA of each subset evenly over several immunoSEQ plates. The method was immunoSEQ multiplex PCR; TCRdb's version includes in-frame clones alone and lacks a portion of them. The data hold roughly 2.1 million clones, with around 93% observed a single time. There are 18 residues in the CDR3. The J segment lost 4 bases and the V segment lost 1 base, leaving 15 bases of the junction unmatched. The germline CDR1 and CDR2 sequences are LGHNA and YNFKEQ.

This rearrangement joins TRBV4-2 to TRBJ1-2; TRBD1 matches 7 bases. This TCR came from a man between 18 and 35 years old in good health. Some clones in this sample may be carry-over from other donors' samples. The sample was naive CD8+ T cells from PBMCs. For the CDR3, the DNA is TGTGCCAGCAGCCAAGGTTGGGACAGCACCTCACGGGGCTATGGCTACACCTTC. Translated, it gives CASSQGWDSTSRGYGYTF.